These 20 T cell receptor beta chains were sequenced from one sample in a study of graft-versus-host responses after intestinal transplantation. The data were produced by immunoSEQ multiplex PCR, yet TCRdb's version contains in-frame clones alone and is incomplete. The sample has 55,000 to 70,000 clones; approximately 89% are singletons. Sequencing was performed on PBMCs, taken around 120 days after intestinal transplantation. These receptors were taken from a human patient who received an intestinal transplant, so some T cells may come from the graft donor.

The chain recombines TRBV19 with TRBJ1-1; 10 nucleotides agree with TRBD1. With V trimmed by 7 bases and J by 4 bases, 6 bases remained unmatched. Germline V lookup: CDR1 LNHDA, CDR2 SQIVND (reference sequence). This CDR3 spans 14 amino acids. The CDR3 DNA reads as TGTGCCAGTACGCTGACAGGGGGCACCACTGAAGCTTTCTTT. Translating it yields CASTLTGGTTEAFF.

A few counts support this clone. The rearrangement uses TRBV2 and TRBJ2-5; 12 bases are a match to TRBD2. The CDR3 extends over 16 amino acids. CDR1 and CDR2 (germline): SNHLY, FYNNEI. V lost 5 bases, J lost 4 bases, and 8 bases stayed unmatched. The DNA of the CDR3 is TGTGCCAGCAGTAGACGACAACTAGCGGGGGGAGAGACCCAGTACTTC. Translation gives CASSRRQLAGGETQYF.

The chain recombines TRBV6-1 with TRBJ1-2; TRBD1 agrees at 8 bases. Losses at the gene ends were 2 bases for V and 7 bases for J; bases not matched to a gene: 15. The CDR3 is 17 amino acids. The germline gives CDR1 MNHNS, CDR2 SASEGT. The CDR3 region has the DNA TGTGCCAGCAGTGAATTGGGTTCAGCGGCTACAGGGGGTGGCTACACCTTC. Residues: CASSELGSAATGGGYTF.

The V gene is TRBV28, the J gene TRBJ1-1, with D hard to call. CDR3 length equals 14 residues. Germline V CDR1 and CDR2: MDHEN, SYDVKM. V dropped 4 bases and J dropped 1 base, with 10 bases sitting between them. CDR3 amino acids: CASSSGSGNTEAFF. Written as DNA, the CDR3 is TGTGCCAGCAGTTCGGGGTCGGGGAACACTGAAGCTTTCTTT.

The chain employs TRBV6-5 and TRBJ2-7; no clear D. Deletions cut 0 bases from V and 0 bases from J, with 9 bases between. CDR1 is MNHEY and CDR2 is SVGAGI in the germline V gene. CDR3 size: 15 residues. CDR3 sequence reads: CASSYSRHPSYEQYF. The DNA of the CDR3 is TGTGCCAGCAGTTACTCTAGACATCCCTCCTACGAGCAGTACTTC.

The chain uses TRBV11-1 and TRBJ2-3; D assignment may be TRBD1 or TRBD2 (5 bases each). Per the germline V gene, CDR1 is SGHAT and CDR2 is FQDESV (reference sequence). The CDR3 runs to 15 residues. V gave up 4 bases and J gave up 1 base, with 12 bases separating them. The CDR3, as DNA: TGTGCCAGCAGCTCGGTCGGGACCGGCACAGATACGCAGTATTTT. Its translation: CASSSVGTGTDTQYF.

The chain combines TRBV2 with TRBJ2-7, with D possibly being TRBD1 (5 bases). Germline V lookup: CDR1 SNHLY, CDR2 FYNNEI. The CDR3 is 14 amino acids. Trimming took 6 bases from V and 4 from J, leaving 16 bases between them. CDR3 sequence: CASRADPSGYEQYF. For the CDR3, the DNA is TGTGCCAGCAGAGCCGACCCTTCAGGGTACGAGCAGTACTTC.

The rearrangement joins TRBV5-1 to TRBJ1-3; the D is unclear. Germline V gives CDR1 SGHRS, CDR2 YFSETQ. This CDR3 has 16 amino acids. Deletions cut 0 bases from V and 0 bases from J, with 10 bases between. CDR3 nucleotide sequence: TGCGCCAGCAGCTTGGCCGCGGGCAACTCTGGAAACACCATATATTTT. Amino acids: CASSLAAGNSGNTIYF.

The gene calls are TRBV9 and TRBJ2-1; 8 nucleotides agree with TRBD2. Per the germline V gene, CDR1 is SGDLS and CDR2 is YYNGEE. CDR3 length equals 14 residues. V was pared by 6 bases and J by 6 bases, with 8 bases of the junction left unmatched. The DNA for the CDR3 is TGTGCCAGCACCCCCGGGACTAGAAGCAATGAGCAGTTCTTC. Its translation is CASTPGTRSNEQFF.

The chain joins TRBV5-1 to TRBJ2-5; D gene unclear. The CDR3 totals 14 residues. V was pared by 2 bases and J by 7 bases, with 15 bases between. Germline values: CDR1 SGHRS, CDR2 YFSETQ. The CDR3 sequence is CASSFRVRPGTQYF. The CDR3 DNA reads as TGCGCCAGCAGCTTCCGGGTCAGACCAGGGACCCAGTACTTC.

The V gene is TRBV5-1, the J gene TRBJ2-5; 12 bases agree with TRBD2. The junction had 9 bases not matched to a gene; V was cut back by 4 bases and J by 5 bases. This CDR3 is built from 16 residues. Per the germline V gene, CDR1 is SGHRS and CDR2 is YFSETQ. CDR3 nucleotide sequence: TGCGCCAGCAGCATGACTAGCGGGGGTGTTCGGGAGACCCAGTACTTC. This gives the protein CASSMTSGGVRETQYF.

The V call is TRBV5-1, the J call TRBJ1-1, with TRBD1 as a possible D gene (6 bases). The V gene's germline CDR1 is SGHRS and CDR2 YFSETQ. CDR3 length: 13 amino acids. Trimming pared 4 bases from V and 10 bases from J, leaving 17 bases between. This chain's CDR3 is CASSAETGRAAFF. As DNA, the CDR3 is TGCGCCAGCAGCGCTGAAACAGGGCGGGCAGCTTTCTTT.

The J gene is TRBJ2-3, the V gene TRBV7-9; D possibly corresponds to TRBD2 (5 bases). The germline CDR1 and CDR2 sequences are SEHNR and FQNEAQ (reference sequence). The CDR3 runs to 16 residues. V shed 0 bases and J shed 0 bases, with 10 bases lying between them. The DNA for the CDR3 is TGTGCCAGCAGCTTAGCAGTAGCGACTAGCACAGATACGCAGTATTTT. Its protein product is CASSLAVATSTDTQYF.

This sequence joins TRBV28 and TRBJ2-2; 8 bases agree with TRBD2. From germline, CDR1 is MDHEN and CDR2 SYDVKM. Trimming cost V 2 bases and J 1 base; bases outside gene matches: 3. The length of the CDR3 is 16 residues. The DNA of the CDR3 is TGTGCCAGCAGTTTAGCACTAGCGGAGAACACCGGGGAGCTGTTTTTT. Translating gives CASSLALAENTGELFF.

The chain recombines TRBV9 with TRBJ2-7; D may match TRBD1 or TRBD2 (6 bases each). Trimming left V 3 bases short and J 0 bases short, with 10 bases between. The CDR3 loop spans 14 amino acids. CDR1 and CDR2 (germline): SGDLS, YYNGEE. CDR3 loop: CASSGGDNSYEQYF. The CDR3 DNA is TGTGCCAGCAGCGGGGGGGACAACTCCTACGAGCAGTACTTC. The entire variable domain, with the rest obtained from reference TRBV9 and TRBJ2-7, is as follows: DSGVTQTPKHLITATGQRVTLRCSPRSGDLSVYWYQQSLDQGLQFLIQYYNGEERAKGNILERFSAQQFPDLHSELNLSSLELGDSALYFCASSGGDNSYEQYFGPGTRLTVT.

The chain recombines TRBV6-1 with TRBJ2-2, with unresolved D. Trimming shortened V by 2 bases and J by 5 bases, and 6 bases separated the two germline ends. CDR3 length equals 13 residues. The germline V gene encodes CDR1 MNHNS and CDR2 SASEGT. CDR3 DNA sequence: TGTGCCAGCAGTGAAATAAGGACCGGGGAGCTGTTTTTT. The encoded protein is CASSEIRTGELFF.

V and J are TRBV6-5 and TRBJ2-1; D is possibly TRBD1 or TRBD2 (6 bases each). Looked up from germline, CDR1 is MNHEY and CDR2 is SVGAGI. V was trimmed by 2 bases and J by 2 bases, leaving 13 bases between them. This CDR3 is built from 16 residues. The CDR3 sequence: CASSYRGGSAYNEQFF. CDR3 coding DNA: TGTGCCAGCAGTTACCGAGGGGGGAGCGCCTACAATGAGCAGTTCTTC.

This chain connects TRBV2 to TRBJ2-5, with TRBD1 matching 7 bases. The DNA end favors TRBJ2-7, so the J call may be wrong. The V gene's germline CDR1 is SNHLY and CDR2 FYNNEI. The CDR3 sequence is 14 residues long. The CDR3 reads CASIRTGPSYEQYF. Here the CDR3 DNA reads TGTGCCAGCATTCGGACAGGACCCTCCTACGAGCAGTACTTC.

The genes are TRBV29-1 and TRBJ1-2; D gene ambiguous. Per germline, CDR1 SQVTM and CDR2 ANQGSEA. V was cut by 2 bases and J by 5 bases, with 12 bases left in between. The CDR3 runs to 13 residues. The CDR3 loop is CSVETARRYGYTF. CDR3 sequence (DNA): TGCAGCGTTGAAACGGCCAGGAGGTATGGCTACACCTTC. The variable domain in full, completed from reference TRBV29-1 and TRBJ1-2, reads SAVISQKPSRDICQRGTSLTIQCQVDSQVTMMFWYRQQPGQSLTLIATANQGSEATYESGFVIDKFPISRPNLTFSTLTVSNMSPEDSSIYLCSVETARRYGYTFGSGTRLTVV.

Here the CDR3 DNA reads TGTGCCAGCAGCCTCACGGGCTCCTACAATGAGCAGTTCTTC. Its translation is CASSLTGSYNEQFF. J is TRBJ2-1 and V is TRBV6-5, with D unresolved. CDR1 MNHEY and CDR2 SVGAGI come from the germline V gene. V was pared by 6 bases and J by 0 bases, with 9 bases between. The CDR3 spans 14 residues.